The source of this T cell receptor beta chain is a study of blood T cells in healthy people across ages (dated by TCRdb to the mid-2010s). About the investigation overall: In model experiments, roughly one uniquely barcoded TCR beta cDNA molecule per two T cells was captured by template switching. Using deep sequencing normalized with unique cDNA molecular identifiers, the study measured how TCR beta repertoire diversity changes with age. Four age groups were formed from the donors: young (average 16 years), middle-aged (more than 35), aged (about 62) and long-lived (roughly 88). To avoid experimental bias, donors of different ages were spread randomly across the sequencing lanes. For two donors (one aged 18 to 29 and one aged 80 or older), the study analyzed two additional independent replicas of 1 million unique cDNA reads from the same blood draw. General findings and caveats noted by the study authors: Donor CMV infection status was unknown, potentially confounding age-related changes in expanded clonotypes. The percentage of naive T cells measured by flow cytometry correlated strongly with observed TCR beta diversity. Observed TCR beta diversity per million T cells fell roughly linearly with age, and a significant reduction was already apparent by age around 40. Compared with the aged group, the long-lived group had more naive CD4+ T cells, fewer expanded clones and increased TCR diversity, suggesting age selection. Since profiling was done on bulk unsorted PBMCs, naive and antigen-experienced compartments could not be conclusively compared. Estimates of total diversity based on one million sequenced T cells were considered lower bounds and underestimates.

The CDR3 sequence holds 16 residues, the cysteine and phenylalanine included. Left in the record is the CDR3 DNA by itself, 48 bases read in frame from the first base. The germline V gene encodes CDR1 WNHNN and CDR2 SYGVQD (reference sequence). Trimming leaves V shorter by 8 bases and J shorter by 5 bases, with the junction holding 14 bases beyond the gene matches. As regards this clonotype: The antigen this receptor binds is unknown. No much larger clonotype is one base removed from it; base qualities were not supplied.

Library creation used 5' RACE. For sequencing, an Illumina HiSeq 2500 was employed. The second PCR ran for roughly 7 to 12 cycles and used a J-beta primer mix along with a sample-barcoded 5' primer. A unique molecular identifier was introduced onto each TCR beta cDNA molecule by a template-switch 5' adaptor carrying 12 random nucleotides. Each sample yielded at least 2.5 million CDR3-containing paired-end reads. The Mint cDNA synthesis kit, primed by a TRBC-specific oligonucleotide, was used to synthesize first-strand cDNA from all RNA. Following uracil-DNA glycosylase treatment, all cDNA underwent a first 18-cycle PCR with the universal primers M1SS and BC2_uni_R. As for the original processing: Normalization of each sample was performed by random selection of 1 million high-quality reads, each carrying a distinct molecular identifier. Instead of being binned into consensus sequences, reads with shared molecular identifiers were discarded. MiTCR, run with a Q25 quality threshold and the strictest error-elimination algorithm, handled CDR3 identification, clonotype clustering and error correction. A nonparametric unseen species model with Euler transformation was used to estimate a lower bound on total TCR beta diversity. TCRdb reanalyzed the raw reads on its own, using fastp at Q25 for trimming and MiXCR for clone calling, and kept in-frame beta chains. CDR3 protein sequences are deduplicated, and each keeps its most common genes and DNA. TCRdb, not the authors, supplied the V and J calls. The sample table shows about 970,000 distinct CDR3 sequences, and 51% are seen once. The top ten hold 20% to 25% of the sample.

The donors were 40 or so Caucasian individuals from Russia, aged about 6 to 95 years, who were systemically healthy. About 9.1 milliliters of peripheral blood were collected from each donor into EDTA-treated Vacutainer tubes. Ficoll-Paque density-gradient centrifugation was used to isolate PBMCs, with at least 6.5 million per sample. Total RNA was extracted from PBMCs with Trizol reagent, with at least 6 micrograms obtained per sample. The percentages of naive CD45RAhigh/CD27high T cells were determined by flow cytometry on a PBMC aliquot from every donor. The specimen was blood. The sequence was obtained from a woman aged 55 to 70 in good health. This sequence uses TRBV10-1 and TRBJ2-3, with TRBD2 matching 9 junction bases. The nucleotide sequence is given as TGCGCCAGCTCCTCAGGTCCTAGCGGGAAGGTAGATACGCAGTATTTT. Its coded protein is CASSSGPSGKVDTQYF.